A selection of T cell receptor beta chains follows, all from one sample in a study of human T cells and chemical hapten exposure. TCRdb reprocessed the RACE reads via MiXCR and lists one record per CDR3 protein. In the table there are roughly 190,000 distinct CDR3 sequences, approximately 20% of which are singletons. The specimen comprised whole blood, sampled in connection with sensitization to the hapten diphenylcyclopropenone (DPC). All receptors come from a woman between 45 and 65 years old with alopecia areata. Some clones in this sample may be carry-over from other donors' samples. Both conserved end residues are part of each CDR3. A D gene is named only where the DNA matches it firmly. Not every row has a clone size; where given, it reads once, few, many or a size class.

d_gene,j_gene,abundance,v_gene,CDR3aa,CDR3nt
TRBD2,TRBJ2-3,NA,TRBV7-2,CASSTSGNTDTQYF,TGTGCCAGCAGCACTAGCGGGAACACAGATACGCAGTATTTT
NA,TRBJ1-1,few,TRBV29-1,CSSGGGLGTEAFF,TGCAGCTCCGGGGGGGGTCTGGGCACTGAAGCTTTCTTT
TRBD2,TRBJ2-1,NA,TRBV18,CASSRSLAGISNEQFF,TGTGCCAGCTCGCGTTCCCTAGCGGGAATCTCCAATGAGCAGTTCTTC
NA,TRBJ2-2,NA,TRBV29-1,CSVRPGQSTGELFF,TGCAGCGTTCGCCCTGGACAGTCCACCGGGGAGCTGTTTTTT
NA,TRBJ1-1,NA,TRBV20-1,CSATQGTLNTEAFF,TGCAGTGCTACACAGGGCACGTTGAACACTGAAGCTTTCTTT
NA,TRBJ1-5,few,TRBV20-1,CSARLGRGNQPQHF,TGCAGTGCTAGATTAGGACGAGGAAATCAGCCCCAGCATTTT
NA,TRBJ1-6,NA,TRBV6-5,CASSGVGSPLHF,TGTGCCAGCAGTGGGGTGGGCTCACCCCTCCACTTT
NA,TRBJ2-1,NA,TRBV6-1,CASRQPTLYNNEQFF,TGTGCCAGCAGACAACCCACCCTTTATAACAATGAGCAGTTCTTC
TRBD1,TRBJ2-3,NA,TRBV6-1,CAIRQGADTQYF,TGTGCCATTAGACAGGGGGCAGATACGCAGTATTTT
NA,TRBJ1-2,few,TRBV2,CASSGLRGQGHGYTF,TGTGCCAGCAGTGGTTTAAGGGGCCAGGGCCATGGCTACACCTTC
NA,TRBJ1-2,NA,TRBV20-1,CSARDIGGLVGYTF,TGCAGTGCTAGAGATATAGGGGGGTTGGTTGGCTACACCTTC
TRBD2,TRBJ2-5,many,TRBV20-1,CSANSGSAGETQYF,TGCAGTGCCAATAGCGGGAGTGCTGGAGAGACCCAGTACTTC
TRBD1,TRBJ1-2,NA,TRBV30,CAWSVRGTVTGGYTF,TGTGCCTGGAGTGTACGGGGGACAGTTACCGGTGGCTACACCTTC
NA,TRBJ2-7,few,TRBV18,CASSKFPSYEQYF,TGTGCCAGCTCCAAATTCCCTTCCTACGAGCAGTACTTC
NA,TRBJ1-2,few,TRBV29-1,CSVSWGDGYTF,TGCAGCGTCTCATGGGGAGATGGCTACACCTTC